The entry below describes one T cell receptor (beta chain). The antigen is not known. Method: immunoSEQ multiplex PCR; TCRdb's copy keeps in-frame clones and lacks some. This table holds tens of thousands of clones, around 80% found once. This record belongs to a study of PD-1 blockade in classical Hodgkin lymphoma. General study findings and limits: Complete responders started with a diversity level that resembled newly diagnosed patients at baseline. CD4+ TCR diversity, unlike CD8+, rose significantly by C4D1.

The J segment lost 1 base and the V segment lost 2 bases, leaving 1 base of the junction unmatched. The germline CDR1 and CDR2 sequences are SGHRS and YFSETQ. This CDR3 comprises 16 residues. In every patient, relapse followed autologous stem cell transplantation, while exposure to brentuximab vedotin differed. Best responses were complete response, partial response or progressive disease. This clonotype was sampled from a human donor with classical Hodgkin lymphoma. Source: peripheral blood mononuclear cells (PBMCs), taken before the second cycle of nivolumab. The chain combines TRBV5-1 with TRBJ2-2, with 11 bases identical to TRBD2. The CDR3 DNA sequence: TGCGCCAGCAGCTTTCTAGCGGGGGGGAACACCGGGGAGCTGTTTTTT. This encodes CASSFLAGGNTGELFF.